The 6 T cell receptor beta chains in this list originate from one sample, sequenced in a study of blood T cells in healthy people across ages. Using a J-beta primer mix together with a sample-barcoded 5' primer, a second PCR was run for roughly 6 to 12 cycles. TCRdb independently ran MiXCR on the 5' RACE reads; one entry per CDR3 protein. Among 1,800,000 or so distinct CDR3 sequences listed, about 39% were seen once. Sequencing was performed on blood. All receptors come from a human donor in good health.

As for this clonotype: Possible read error: a much larger clone is one base away. The chain employs TRBV29-1 and TRBJ2-7; 7 bases are shared with TRBD1. The CDR3 length is 14 residues. Germline lookup yields CDR1 SQVTM and CDR2 ANQGSEA. This CDR3 is CSVEYRDSGYERYF. CDR3 nucleotide sequence: TGCAGCGTTGAATATCGGGACAGTGGGTACGAGCGGTACTTC.

This clonotype was detected a few times. The V and J genes are TRBV6-5 and TRBJ1-5, with D maybe TRBD1 (5 bases). With 1 base removed from V and 2 bases from J, the gap between germline ends came to 15 bases. Germline CDR1 and CDR2: MNHEY and SVGAGI. The CDR3 loop spans 17 amino acids. The CDR3 is CASSYYRQGAGNQPQHF. The CDR3 nucleotides are TGTGCCAGCAGTTACTACCGACAAGGGGCCGGCAATCAGCCCCAGCATTTT.

The rearrangement links TRBV10-3 to TRBJ2-7; D is unresolved. Per the germline V gene, CDR1 is ENHRY and CDR2 is SYGVKD. The CDR3 spans 12 residues. Deletions cut 7 bases from V and 4 bases from J, with 11 bases between. The CDR3 sequence is CAITPVEYEQYF. CDR3 DNA sequence: TGTGCCATCACCCCCGTAGAATACGAGCAGTACTTC.

The V and J genes are TRBV5-1 and TRBJ2-6; D gene unclear. The CDR3 spans 17 residues. Germline loops: CDR1 SGHRS, CDR2 YFSETQ. V lost 4 bases and J 1 base, leaving 15 bases between the germline ends. The CDR3 protein is CASSPKGYPSGANVLTF. CDR3 nucleotides: TGCGCCAGCAGCCCTAAGGGTTATCCTTCTGGGGCCAACGTCCTGACTTTC.

The chain uses TRBV20-1 and TRBJ2-7; D is unclear. Germline CDR1 and CDR2: DFQATT and SNEGSKA (reference sequence). The CDR3 is made up of 12 amino acids. V lost 7 bases and J 0 bases, leaving 10 bases between the germline ends. In nucleotides, the CDR3 is TGCAGTGGGCGGCGGAGCTCCTACGAGCAGTACTTC. Protein: CSGRRSSYEQYF.

V gene TRBV20-1 combines with J gene TRBJ2-4, with a tentative D call TRBD1 (6 bases). CDR1 and CDR2 from the germline V gene are DFQATT and SNEGSKA (reference sequence). The CDR3 contains 12 residues. The CDR3 region is CGVGASVETLYF. CDR3 DNA: TGCGGAGTGGGGGCCTCAGTTGAGACCCTGTACTTC.